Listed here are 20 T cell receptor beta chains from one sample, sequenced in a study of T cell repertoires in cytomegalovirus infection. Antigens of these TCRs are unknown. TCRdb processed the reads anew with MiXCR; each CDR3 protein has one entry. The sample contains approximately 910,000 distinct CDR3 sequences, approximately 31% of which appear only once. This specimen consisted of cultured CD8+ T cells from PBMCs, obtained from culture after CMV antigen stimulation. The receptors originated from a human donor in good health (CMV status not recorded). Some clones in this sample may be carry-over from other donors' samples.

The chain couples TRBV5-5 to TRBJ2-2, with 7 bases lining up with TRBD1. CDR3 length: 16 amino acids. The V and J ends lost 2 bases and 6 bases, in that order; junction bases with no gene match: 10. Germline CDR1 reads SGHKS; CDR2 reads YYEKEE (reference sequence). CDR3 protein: CASSFGKGADSGELFF. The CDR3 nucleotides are TGTGCCAGCAGCTTTGGGAAGGGGGCGGATTCCGGGGAGCTGTTTTTT.

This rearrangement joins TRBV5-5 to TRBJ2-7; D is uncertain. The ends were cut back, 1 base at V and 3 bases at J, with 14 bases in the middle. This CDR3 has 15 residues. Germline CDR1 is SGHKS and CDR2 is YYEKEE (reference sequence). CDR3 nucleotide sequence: TGTGCCAGCAGCTTGAACTGGGCCCCGGACTACGAGCAGTACTTC. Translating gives CASSLNWAPDYEQYF.

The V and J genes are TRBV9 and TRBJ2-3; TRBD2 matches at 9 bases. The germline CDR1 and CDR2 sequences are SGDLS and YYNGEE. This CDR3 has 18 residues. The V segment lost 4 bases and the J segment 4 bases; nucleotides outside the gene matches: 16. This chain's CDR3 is CASSHLAGTSYAPDTQYF. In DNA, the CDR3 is TGTGCCAGCAGCCACCTAGCGGGGACAAGCTATGCCCCAGATACGCAGTATTTT.

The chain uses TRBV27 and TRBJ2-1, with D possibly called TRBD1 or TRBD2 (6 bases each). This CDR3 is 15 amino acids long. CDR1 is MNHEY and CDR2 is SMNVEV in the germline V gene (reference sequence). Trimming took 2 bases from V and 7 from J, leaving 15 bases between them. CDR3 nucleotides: TGTGCCAGCAGTTTACTAGGGGGGCTTAGTAATGAGCAGTTCTTC. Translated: CASSLLGGLSNEQFF.

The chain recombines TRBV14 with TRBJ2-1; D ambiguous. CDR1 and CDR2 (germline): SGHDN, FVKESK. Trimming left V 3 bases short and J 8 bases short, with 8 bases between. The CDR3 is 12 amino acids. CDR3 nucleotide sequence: TGTGCCAGCAGCCAGAGTGGGTATGAGCAGTTCTTC. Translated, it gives CASSQSGYEQFF.

The CDR3 DNA reads TGTGCCAGCAACCTACTAGCGGGGGACCTTAGCACAGATACGCAGTATTTT. Translating gives CASNLLAGDLSTDTQYF. The chain employs TRBV6-1 and TRBJ2-3; 11 bases fit TRBD2. The CDR3 contains 17 residues. V gave up 7 bases and J gave up 0 bases; unmatched junction bases: 9. Germline V CDR1 and CDR2: MNHNS, SASEGT.

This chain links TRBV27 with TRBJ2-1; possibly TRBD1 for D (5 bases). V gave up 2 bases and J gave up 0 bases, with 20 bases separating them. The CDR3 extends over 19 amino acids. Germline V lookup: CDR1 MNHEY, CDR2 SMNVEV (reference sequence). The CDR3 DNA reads TGTGCCAGCAGTTTAGGGATCGGCAGGGAACTAACCTCCTACAATGAGCAGTTCTTC. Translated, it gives CASSLGIGRELTSYNEQFF.

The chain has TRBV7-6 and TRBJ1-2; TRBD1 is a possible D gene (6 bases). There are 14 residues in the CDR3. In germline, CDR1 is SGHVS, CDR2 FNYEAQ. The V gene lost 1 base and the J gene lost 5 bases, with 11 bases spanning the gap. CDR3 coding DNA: TGTGCCAGCAGCTTAGGAGGGGGAGAGTATGGCTACACCTTC. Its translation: CASSLGGGEYGYTF.

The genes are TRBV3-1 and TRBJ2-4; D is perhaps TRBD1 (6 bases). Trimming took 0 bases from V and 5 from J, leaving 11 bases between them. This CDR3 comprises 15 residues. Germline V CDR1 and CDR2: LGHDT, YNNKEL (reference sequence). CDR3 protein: CASSQDWDTENIQYF. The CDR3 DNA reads TGTGCCAGCAGCCAAGACTGGGACACAGAAAACATTCAGTACTTC.

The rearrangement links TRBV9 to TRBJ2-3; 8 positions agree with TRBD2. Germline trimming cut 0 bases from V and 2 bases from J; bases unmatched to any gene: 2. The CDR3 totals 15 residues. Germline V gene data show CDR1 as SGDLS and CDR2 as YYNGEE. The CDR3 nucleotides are TGTGCCAGCAGCGTAGAACTAGCGGTCACAGATACGCAGTATTTT. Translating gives CASSVELAVTDTQYF.

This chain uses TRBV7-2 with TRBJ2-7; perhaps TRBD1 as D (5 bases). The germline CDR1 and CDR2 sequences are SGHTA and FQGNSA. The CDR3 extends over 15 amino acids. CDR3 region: CVSSLGAGSGYEQYV. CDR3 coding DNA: TGTGTCAGCAGCTTAGGCGCAGGGTCAGGCTACGAGCAGTACGTC.

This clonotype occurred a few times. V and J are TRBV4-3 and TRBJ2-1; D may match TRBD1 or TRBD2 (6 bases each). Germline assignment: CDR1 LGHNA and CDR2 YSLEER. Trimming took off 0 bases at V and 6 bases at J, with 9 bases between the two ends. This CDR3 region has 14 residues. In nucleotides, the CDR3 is TGCGCCAGCAGCCAAGACGGAGGGGGCAATGAGCAGTTCTTC. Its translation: CASSQDGGGNEQFF.

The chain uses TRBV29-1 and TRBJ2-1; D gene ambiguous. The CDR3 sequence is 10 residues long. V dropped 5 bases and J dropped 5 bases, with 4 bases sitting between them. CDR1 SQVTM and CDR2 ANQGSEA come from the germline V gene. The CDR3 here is CSVTDNEQFF. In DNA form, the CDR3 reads TGCAGCGTTACAGACAATGAGCAGTTCTTC.

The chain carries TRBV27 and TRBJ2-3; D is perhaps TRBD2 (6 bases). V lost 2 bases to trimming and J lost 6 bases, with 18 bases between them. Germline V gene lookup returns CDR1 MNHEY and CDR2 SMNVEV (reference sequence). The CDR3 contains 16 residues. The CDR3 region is CASSLGRTPYLDTQYF. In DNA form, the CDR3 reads TGTGCCAGCAGTTTAGGGAGGACACCGTACCTGGATACGCAGTATTTT.

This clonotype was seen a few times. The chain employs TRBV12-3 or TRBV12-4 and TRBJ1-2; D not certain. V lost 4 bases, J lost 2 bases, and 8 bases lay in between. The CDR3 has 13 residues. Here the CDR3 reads CASSSRANYGYTF. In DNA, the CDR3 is TGTGCCAGCAGTTCAAGGGCGAACTATGGCTACACCTTC.

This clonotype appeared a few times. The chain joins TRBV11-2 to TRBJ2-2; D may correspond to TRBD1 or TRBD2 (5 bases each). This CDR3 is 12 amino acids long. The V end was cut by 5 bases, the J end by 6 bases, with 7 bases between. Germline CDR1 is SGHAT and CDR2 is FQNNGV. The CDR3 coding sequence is TGTGCCAGCAGCCGGGGCTCCGGGGAGCTGTTTTTT. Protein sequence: CASSRGSGELFF.

In DNA, the CDR3 is TGTGCCAGTCATATCGGACAGGGGTTCTATGGCTACACCTTC. Protein product: CASHIGQGFYGYTF. The chain recombines TRBV19 with TRBJ1-2, with TRBD1 matching over 9 bases. V gave up 8 bases and J gave up 4 bases; unmatched junction bases: 8. Germline CDR1 LNHDA, CDR2 SQIVND (reference sequence). The length of the CDR3 is 14 residues.

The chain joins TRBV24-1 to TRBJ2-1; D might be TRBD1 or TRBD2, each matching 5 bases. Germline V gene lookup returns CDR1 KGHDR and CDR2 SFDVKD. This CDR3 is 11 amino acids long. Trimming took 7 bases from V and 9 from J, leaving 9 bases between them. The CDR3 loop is CATRDGGEQFF. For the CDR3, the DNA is TGTGCCACCAGGGATGGGGGTGAGCAGTTCTTC.

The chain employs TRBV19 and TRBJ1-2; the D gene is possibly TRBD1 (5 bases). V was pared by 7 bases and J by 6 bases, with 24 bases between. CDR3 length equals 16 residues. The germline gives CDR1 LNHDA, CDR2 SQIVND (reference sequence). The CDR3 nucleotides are TGTGCCAGTATGAAGTTGGGGGAAGGGTACGGGAATGGCTACACCTTC. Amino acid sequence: CASMKLGEGYGNGYTF.

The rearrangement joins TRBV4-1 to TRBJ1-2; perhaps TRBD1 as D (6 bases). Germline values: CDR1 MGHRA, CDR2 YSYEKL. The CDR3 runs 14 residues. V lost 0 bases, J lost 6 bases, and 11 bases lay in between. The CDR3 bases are TGCGCCAGCAGCCAAGAACAGGGCAGACATGGCTACACCTTC. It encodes CASSQEQGRHGYTF.